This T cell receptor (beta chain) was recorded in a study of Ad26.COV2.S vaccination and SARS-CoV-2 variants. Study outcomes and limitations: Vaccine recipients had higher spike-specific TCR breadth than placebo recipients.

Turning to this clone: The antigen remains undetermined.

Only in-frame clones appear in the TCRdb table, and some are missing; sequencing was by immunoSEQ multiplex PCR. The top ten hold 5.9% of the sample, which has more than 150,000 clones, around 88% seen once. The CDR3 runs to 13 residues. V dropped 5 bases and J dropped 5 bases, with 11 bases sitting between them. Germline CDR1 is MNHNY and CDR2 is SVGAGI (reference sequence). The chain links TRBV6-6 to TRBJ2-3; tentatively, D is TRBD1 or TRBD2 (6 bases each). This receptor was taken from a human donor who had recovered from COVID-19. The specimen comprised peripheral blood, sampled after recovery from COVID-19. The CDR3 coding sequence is TGTGCCAGCAGTCCGGAGGGGGGAGATACGCAGTATTTT. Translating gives CASSPEGGDTQYF.